The present TCR beta chain was sequenced within a study of immune heterogeneity within non-small cell lung tumors. Findings of the study overall: Local tumor mutational burden and local T-cell repertoire clonality showed a moderate significant correlation, R approximately 0.35.

Bulk tumor genomic DNA constituted the template, at roughly 660 ng per sample. Primary tumors were biopsied several times each, far apart, intraoperatively. Newly diagnosed with untreated non-small cell lung cancer, the patients underwent curative surgery. Donation came from patients with newly diagnosed non-small cell lung cancer who were having surgery with curative intent. This clonotype was recorded at least ten times. Its target is unknown. The V gene lost 4 bases and the J gene lost 3 bases, with 10 bases spanning the gap. The CDR3 covers 13 residues. The authors amplified TCR beta CDR3 by multiplex PCR with 32 V and 13 J primers. TCRdb reprocessed the multiplex PCR reads with MiXCR, giving one entry per CDR3 protein. The profile shows 9,000 to 13,000 distinct CDR3 sequences, approximately 31% of them singletons.

This rearrangement joins TRBV12-3 or TRBV12-4 to TRBJ2-7; a weak D match, TRBD1 (5 bases). This receptor was identified in a woman aged 50 to 60 with non-small cell lung cancer. The sample consisted of lung tumor tissue. CDR3 residues: CASSSLGLYEQYF. In nucleotides, the CDR3 is TGTGCCAGCAGTTCTTTGGGGCTCTACGAGCAGTACTTC.